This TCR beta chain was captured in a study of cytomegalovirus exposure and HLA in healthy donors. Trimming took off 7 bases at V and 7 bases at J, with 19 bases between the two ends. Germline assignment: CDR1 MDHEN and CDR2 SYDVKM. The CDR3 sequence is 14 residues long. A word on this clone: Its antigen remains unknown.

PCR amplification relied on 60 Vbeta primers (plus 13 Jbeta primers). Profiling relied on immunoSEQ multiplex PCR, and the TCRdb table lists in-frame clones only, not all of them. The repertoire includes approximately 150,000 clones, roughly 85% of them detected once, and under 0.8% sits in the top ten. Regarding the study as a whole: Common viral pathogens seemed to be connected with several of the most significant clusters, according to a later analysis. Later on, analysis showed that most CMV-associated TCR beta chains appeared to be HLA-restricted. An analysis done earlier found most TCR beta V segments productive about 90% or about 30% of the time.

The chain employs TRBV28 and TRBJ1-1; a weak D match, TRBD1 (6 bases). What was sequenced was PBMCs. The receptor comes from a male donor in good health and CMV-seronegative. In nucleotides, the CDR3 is TGTGCCAGCACCCCTGGGGGCCGTCTTTTTGAAGCTTTCTTT. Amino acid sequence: CASTPGGRLFEAFF.